Listed below are T cell receptor beta chains from one sample, sequenced in a study of cytomegalovirus exposure and HLA in healthy donors. Data came from immunoSEQ multiplex PCR; TCRdb stores just in-frame clones and leaves some out. Recorded for this sample: approximately 120,000 clones. Input material: PBMCs. The receptors originated from a man under 40 in good health and CMV-seronegative. The CDR3 runs from the conserved cysteine through the conserved F or W. D genes are given only for firm matches.

>TRBV5-1|.|TRBJ1-1
TGCGCCAGCACCTTAGGGGGGGAAGGTACTGAAGCTTTCTTT
CASTLGGEGTEAFF
>TRBV25-1|.|TRBJ2-5
TGTGCCAGCAGTGACTCCTTCGGGGAGACCCAGTACTTC
CASSDSFGETQYF
>TRBV10-3|.|TRBJ2-1
TGTGCCATCAGCGAAATAAGAGCGGGCCGTTCCTACAATGAGCAGTTCTTC
CAISEIRAGRSYNEQFF
>TRBV2|TRBD1|TRBJ1-2
TGTGCCAGCAGAGGACAGGGAGACTATGGCTACACCTTC
CASRGQGDYGYTF
>TRBV14|.|TRBJ1-6
TGTGCCAGCAGCCAAAATCTTCTTAAATCACCCCTCCACTTT
CASSQNLLKSPLHF
>TRBV20-1|.|TRBJ1-2
TGCAGTGCTAGTCCCGGGAATGGCTACACCTTC
CSASPGNGYTF
>TRBV5-6|TRBD2|TRBJ2-1
TGTGCCAGCAGCCTGCTAGCGGGACTTATGGATGAGCAGTTCTTC
CASSLLAGLMDEQFF
>TRBV6-5|TRBD2|TRBJ2-3
TGTGCCAGCAGTTACTCAAGACTAGCGGTAGATACGCAGTATTTT
CASSYSRLAVDTQYF
>TRBV19|TRBD1|TRBJ1-2
TGTGCCAGTAGTATCTGGACAGGGGGTAACTATGGCTACACCTTC
CASSIWTGGNYGYTF
>TRBV19|TRBD2|TRBJ2-7
TGTGCCAGTAGTAGATTGACTAGCGGGAGACCAAAGCAGTACTTC
CASSRLTSGRPKQYF
>TRBV7-9|TRBD1|TRBJ1-5
TGTGCCAGCAGCCCGGGACAGGGCAATCAGCCCCAGCATTTT
CASSPGQGNQPQHF
>TRBV2|TRBD1|TRBJ2-1
TGTGCCAGCAGTTTGGACAGGGGGGAATACAATGAGCAGTTCTTC
CASSLDRGEYNEQFF
>TRBV27|TRBD2|TRBJ2-7
TGTGCCAGCAGTCCCTCACGACTAGCCGGCTTTTACGAGCAGTACTTC
CASSPSRLAGFYEQYF
>TRBV7-6|TRBD2|TRBJ2-6
TGTGCCAGCAGCCCGGGGAGGGAGCTCTCTGGGGCCAACGTCCTGACTTTC
CASSPGRELSGANVLTF
>TRBV29-1|TRBD1|TRBJ2-5
TGCAGCGGTGGACAGGGGGAGGAGACCCAGTACTTC
CSGGQGEETQYF
>TRBV14|TRBD1|TRBJ1-2
TGTGCCAGCAGCCCCATTCGCATCAGGGGGCATGGCTACACCTTC
CASSPIRIRGHGYTF
>TRBV6-1|.|TRBJ1-2
TGTGCCAGCAGTGAACAGGCGATAAACTATGGCTACACCTTC
CASSEQAINYGYTF
>TRBV6-4|TRBD2|TRBJ2-1
TGTGCCAGCAGTAAGACTAGCGGTGAATACAATGAGCAGTTCTTC
CASSKTSGEYNEQFF
>TRBV30|TRBD2|TRBJ2-1
TGTGCCTCAGGGACTAGCGGGAAGCCTTTGGATGAGCAGTTCTTC
CASGTSGKPLDEQFF
>TRBV7-8|TRBD2|TRBJ2-1
TGTGCCAGCAGCCCCCGTTCTACGGGGGGCAATGAGCAGTTCTTC
CASSPRSTGGNEQFF
>TRBV4-1|TRBD1|TRBJ1-5
TGCGCCAGCAGCCAAGGACGGGGACAGGAGGGTCAGCCCCAGCATTTT
CASSQGRGQEGQPQHF
>TRBV29-1|TRBD1|TRBJ1-1
TGCAGCGTTCACGGGACAGGGGGCTCTGAAGCTTTCTTT
CSVHGTGGSEAFF
>TRBV7-9|TRBD2|TRBJ2-5
TGTGCCAGCAGCTGGTTGGGGAGGGGAACCCAGTACTTC
CASSWLGRGTQYF
>TRBV6-6|TRBD1|TRBJ1-1
TGTGCCACTAGGGACAGGGAGGGAAACACTGAAGCTTTCTTT
CATRDREGNTEAFF
>TRBV15|.|TRBJ2-6
TGTGCCACCAGCAGAGCGGGACATAACTCTGGGGCCAACGTCCTGACTTTC
CATSRAGHNSGANVLTF
>TRBV5-4|TRBD2|TRBJ2-1
TGTGCCAGCAGCCCAATAGCGTCTAGCGGGAACTACAATGAGCAGTTCTTC
CASSPIASSGNYNEQFF
>TRBV28|.|TRBJ2-1
TGTGCCAGCGCAAGCGACAATGAGCAGTTCTTC
CASASDNEQFF
>TRBV7-9|TRBD1|TRBJ1-2
TGTGCCAGCAGCGGAAACTCCGGGGACAGGGGATCCTACCATGGCTACACCTTC
CASSGNSGDRGSYHGYTF
>TRBV7-7|TRBD1|TRBJ2-1
TGTGCCAGCAGCCCGAGACCGGGACAGGGCGACAATGAGCAGTTCTTC
CASSPRPGQGDNEQFF
>TRBV15|.|TRBJ2-7
TGTGCCACCAGCCCACTCCAGGGGGGCCTTCCCTACGAGCAGTACTTC
CATSPLQGGLPYEQYF
>TRBV27|TRBD1|TRBJ2-5
TGTGCCAGCAGCCCCACGGGACAGCTTAAAGTAGAGCAGTACTTC
CASSPTGQLKVEQYF